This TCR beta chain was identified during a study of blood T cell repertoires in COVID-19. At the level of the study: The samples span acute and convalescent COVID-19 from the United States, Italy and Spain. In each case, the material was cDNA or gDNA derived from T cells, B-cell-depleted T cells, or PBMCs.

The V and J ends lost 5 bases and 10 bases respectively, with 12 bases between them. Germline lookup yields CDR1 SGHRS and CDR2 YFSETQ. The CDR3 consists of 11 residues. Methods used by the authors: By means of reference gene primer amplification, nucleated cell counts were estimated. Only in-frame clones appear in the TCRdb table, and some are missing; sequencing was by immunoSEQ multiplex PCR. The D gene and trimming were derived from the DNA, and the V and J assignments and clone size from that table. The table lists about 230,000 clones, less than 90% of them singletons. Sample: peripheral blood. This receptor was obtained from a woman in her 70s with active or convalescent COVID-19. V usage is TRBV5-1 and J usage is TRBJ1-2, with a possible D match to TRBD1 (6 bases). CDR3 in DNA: TGCGCCAGCAGGTCACAGGGAGACTACACCTTC. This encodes CASRSQGDYTF.